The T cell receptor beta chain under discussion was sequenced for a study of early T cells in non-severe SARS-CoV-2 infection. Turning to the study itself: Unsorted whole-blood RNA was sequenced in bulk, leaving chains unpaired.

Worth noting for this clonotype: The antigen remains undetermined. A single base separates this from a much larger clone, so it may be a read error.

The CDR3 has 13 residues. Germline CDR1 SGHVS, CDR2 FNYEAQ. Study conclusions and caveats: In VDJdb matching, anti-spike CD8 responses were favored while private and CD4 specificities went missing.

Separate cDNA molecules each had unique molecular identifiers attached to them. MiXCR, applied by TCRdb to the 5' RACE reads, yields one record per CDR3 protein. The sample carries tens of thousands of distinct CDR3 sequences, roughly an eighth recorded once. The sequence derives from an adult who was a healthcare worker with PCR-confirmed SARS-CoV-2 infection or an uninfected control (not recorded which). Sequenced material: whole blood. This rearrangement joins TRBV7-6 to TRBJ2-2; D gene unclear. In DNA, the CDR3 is TGTGTCAGCAGTCCGGCGAGCACCGGGGAGCTGTTTTTT. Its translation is CVSSPASTGELFF.